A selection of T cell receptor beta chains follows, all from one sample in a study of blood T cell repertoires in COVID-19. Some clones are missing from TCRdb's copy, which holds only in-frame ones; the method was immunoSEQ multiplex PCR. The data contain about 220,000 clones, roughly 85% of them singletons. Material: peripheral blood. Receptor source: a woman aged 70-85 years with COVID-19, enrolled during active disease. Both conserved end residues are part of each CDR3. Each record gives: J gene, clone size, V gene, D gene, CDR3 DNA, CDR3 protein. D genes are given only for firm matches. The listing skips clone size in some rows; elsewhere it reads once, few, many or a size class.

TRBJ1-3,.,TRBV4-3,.,TGCGCCAGCAGCCAAGGTTTCCTAGATGGAAACACCATATATTTT,CASSQGFLDGNTIYF
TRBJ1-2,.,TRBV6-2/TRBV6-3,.,TGTGCCAGCACCCCCGCCGGGGACTATGGCTACACCTTC,CASTPAGDYGYTF
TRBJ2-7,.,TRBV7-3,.,TGTGCCAGCAGCTCCGACGGAGGGGACTACGAGCAGTACTTC,CASSSDGGDYEQYF
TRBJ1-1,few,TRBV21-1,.,TGTGCCAGCAGCAAATCGACACTTTCAGGTGAAGCTTTCTTT,CASSKSTLSGEAFF
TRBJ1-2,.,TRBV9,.,TGTGCCAGCAGCGTAACGGGGGGCGCGCACGGCTACACCTTC,CASSVTGGAHGYTF
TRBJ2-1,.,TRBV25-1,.,TGTGCCAGCTCTTCTCCCGGCAGGGAAAAAACGAATGAGCAGTTCTTC,CASSSPGREKTNEQFF
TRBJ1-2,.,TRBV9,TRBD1,TGTGCCAGCAGCGAGACAGGGGTCAACTATGGCTACACCTTC,CASSETGVNYGYTF
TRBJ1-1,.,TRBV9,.,TGTGCCAGCAGCCGCAAACGACGGGAAAACACTGAAGCTTTCTTT,CASSRKRRENTEAFF
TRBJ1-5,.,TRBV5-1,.,TGCGCCAGCAGCTTCGACGGCGGGGGCAATCAGCCCCAGCATTTT,CASSFDGGGNQPQHF
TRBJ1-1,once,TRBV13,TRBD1,TGTGCCAGCAGGAAGACAGGGGCGAACACTGAAGCTTTCTTT,CASRKTGANTEAFF
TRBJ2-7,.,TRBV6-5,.,TGTGCCAGCAGTTCCACAGGGAACCCCTCCTACGAGCAGTACTTC,CASSSTGNPSYEQYF
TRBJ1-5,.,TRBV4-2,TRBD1,TGTGCCAGCAGCCATCTCTCGACAGGGGTCGTCCAGCCCCAGCATTTT,CASSHLSTGVVQPQHF
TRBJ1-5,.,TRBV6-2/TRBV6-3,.,TGTGCCAGCAGTGATCCGGGAAGACCCAGCAATCAGCCCCAGCATTTT,CASSDPGRPSNQPQHF
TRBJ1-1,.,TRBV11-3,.,TGTGCCAGCACCCGGGCGCGAGGGCTGAACACTGAAGCTTTCTTT,CASTRARGLNTEAFF
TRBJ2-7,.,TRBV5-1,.,TGCGCCAGCAGCTTGGTAGCGGACGAGCAGTACTTC,CASSLVADEQYF
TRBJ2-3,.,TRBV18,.,TGTGCCAGCTCACCGACAGGCCCTAACACAGATACGCAGTATTTT,CASSPTGPNTDTQYF
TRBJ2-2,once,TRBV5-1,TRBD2,TGCGCCAGCAGCTTGGCCGGTCTAGCGGGGGGGCCGAGGACCGGGGAGCTGTTTTTT,CASSLAGLAGGPRTGELFF
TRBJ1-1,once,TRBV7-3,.,TGTGCCAGCAGCGCCCAGTTGAACACTGAAGCTTTCTTT,CASSAQLNTEAFF
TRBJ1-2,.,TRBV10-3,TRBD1,TGTGCCATCAGTGAGCAACCACAGGGGGACTATGGCTACACCTTC,CAISEQPQGDYGYTF
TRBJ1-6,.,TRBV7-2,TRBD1,TGTGCCAGCGGGACAGGCTCACCCCTCCACTTT,CASGTGSPLHF
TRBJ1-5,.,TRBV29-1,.,TGCAGCGCCACCACAGGGAGTAGCAATCAGCCCCAGCATTTT,CSATTGSSNQPQHF
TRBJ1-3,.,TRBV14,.,TGTGCCAGCAGCCAGCACGGGGGATCGGGAGACACCATATATTTT,CASSQHGGSGDTIYF
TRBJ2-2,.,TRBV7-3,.,TGTGCCAGCAGCCCTAATCTTGGGACAATCACCGGGGAGCTGTTTTTT,CASSPNLGTITGELFF
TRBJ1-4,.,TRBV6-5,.,TGTGCCAGCAGGAAGAGGAGGGGAGAAAAACTGTTTTTT,CASRKRRGEKLFF
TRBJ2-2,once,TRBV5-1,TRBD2,TGCGCCAGCAGCCCCGATAGCGGGGGGAACACCGGGGAGCTGTTTTTT,CASSPDSGGNTGELFF
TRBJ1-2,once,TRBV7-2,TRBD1,TGTGCCAGCAGCTTAGCCCCAGGGGGCAGGAGCTATGGCTACACCTTC,CASSLAPGGRSYGYTF
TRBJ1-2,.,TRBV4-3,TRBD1,TGCGCCAGCAGCCAAGATCTGGCGCTTGCAGGGGGCTTTGGCTACACCTTC,CASSQDLALAGGFGYTF
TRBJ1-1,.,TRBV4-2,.,TGTGCCAGCAGCCAAGGGGGCGACAGAAACACTGAAGCTTTCTTT,CASSQGGDRNTEAFF
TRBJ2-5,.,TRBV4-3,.,TGCGCCAGCAGCCAAGAGGGCCGGCACCTGGGAGAGACCCAGTACTTC,CASSQEGRHLGETQYF
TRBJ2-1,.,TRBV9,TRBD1,TGTGCCAGCAGCGTGTGGGACAGAGGCTCCTACAATGAGCAGTTCTTC,CASSVWDRGSYNEQFF
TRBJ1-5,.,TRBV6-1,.,TGTGCCAGCAGTGAGTTGGCAGGATATAGCAATCAGCCCCAGCATTTT,CASSELAGYSNQPQHF
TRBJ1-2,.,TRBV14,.,TGTGCCAGCAGCCCCCAACAGGGCTCGGGGAGCTATGGCTACACCTTC,CASSPQQGSGSYGYTF
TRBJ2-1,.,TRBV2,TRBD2,TGTGCCAGCAGTGATCTCCCTAGCGGAGCCTACAATGAGCAGTTCTTC,CASSDLPSGAYNEQFF
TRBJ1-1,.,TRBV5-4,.,TGTGCCAGCAGCTTGCGGGGAAACACTGAAGCTTTCTTT,CASSLRGNTEAFF
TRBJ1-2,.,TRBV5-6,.,TGTGCCAGCAGCCCTGGACACACTAACTATGGCTACACCTTC,CASSPGHTNYGYTF
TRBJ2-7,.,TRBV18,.,TGTGCCAGCTCACCATCGGGGTTCGACGAGCAGTACTTC,CASSPSGFDEQYF
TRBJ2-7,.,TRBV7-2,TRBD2,TGTGCCAGCAGCTTAAGACTAGCGGGAAGAGGGGAGCAGTACTTC,CASSLRLAGRGEQYF
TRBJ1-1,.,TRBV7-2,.,TGTGCCAGCAGCCGGGGAGGGGGTCAGGTGAACACTGAAGCTTTCTTT,CASSRGGGQVNTEAFF